The clone carrying this T cell receptor beta chain was counted a few times. Its target is unknown. This record comes from a study of molecular identifiers for immune sequencing clone quantification. Study information: Replicate experiments divided RNA from about 19,000 or 110,000 naive CD8 cells into five parts and sequenced four. General study results and limits: Investigators reportedly could detect spiked Jurkat TCR RNA from one cell among approximately 970,000 naive cells. Identical TCR molecules that share a barcode could lead to an underestimation of highly expanded clone sizes.

The bulk TCR libraries were made with methods described before and with listed TCR primers. TCRdb ran MiXCR on the PCR reads and lists one entry per CDR3 protein. The sample yields approximately 670,000 distinct CDR3 sequences, approximately 20% seen once. The clonotype comes from a human donor in good health. Some libraries in this study had Jurkat cell RNA spiked in. The material sequenced was naive CD8+ T cells from blood, with Jurkat cell RNA spiked in. Subset in this sample: FACS-sorted CD8+CD4-CCR7+CD45RA+ naive T cells.

The CDR3 coding sequence is TGCAGTGCTAGAGGTAGCCCCGAGCAGTACTTC. Protein product: CSARGSPEQYF. The chain carries TRBV20-1 and TRBJ2-7; no definite D call. Germline V gives CDR1 DFQATT, CDR2 SNEGSKA (reference sequence). V was trimmed by 1 base and J by 6 bases, leaving 7 bases between them. CDR3 length equals 11 residues.